The 7 T cell receptor beta chains below all came from one sample that was sequenced in a study of T cells in Graves' hyperthyroidism and ophthalmopathy. Amplified TCR beta CDR3 regions came from RNA transcripts. An initial round of RT-PCR targeting the TCR CDR3 relied on the HTBI primer set. TCRdb re-called the multiplex PCR reads with MiXCR, one entry per CDR3 protein. Altogether 370,000 or so distinct CDR3 sequences are present, around 25% being singletons, with the ten largest covering 73%. Sequencing was carried out using blood. Receptors originate from a man between 50 and 59 years old with Graves' hyperthyroidism.

This clonotype was seen more than once but under ten times. The rearrangement uses TRBV5-1 and TRBJ2-1, with a possible D match to TRBD1 (6 bases). The V gene's germline CDR1 is SGHRS and CDR2 YFSETQ. The germline V and J ends were trimmed by 5 bases and 4 bases, with 16 bases remaining between them. CDR3 length: 15 residues. CDR3: CASRIQGTPYNEQFF. CDR3 sequence (DNA): TGCGCCAGCAGAATACAGGGAACGCCGTACAATGAGCAGTTCTTC.

The chain employs TRBV12-3 or TRBV12-4 and TRBJ1-1; no definite D call. The V and J ends lost 0 bases and 2 bases respectively, with 25 bases between them. The CDR3 totals 20 residues. CDR3 DNA: TGTGCCAGCAGTTTAGCGGAAAGGTGGAGAAGTACGAAGGAAAACACTGAAGCTTTCTTT. Protein: CASSLAERWRSTKENTEAFF.

This clonotype was seen a handful of times. The chain carries TRBV5-1 and TRBJ1-1, with D perhaps matching TRBD1 (5 bases). Trimming pared 6 bases from V and 4 bases from J, leaving 10 bases between. CDR3 length equals 12 residues. Germline CDR1 reads SGHRS; CDR2 reads YFSETQ. The CDR3, as DNA: TGCGCCAGCACCTGGGGGGGCACTGAAGCTTTCTTT. Translating it yields CASTWGGTEAFF.

The chain is built from TRBV6-1 and TRBJ2-5; D gene ambiguous. The CDR3 is made up of 14 amino acids. V was shortened by 4 bases and J by 2 bases, with 11 bases between the two germline ends. Germline V gives CDR1 MNHNS, CDR2 SASEGT. The DNA of the CDR3 is TGTGCCAGCAGTGTCGTCGGTGGTCAAGAGACCCAGTACTTC. Its translation is CASSVVGGQETQYF.

This clonotype was seen many times. The J gene is TRBJ1-2, the V gene TRBV7-9; TRBD1 agrees at 12 bases. The V and J ends lost 10 bases and 1 base, in that order; junction bases with no gene match: 13. This CDR3 comprises 17 residues. Germline lookup yields CDR1 SEHNR and CDR2 FQNEAQ (reference sequence). In DNA form, the CDR3 reads TGTGCCACATACCCCGGGACAGGGGGCGCACGTAACTATGGCTACACCTTC. This translates into CATYPGTGGARNYGYTF. Variable domain in full (rest from reference TRBV7-9 and TRBJ1-2): DTGVSQNPRHKITKRGQNVTFRCDPISEHNRLYWYRQTLGQGPEFLTYFQNEAQLEKSRLLSDRFSAERPKGSFSTLEIQRTEQGDSAMYLCATYPGTGGARNYGYTFGSGTRLTVV.

This clonotype showed up just a few times. This chain joins TRBV28 and TRBJ2-4, with TRBD2 identical over 14 bases. Germline loops: CDR1 MDHEN, CDR2 SYDVKM. Trimming removed 4 bases from V and 8 bases from J; junction bases left unmatched: 7. The CDR3 loop spans 16 amino acids. The CDR3 sequence: CASSSGTSGGGDIQYF. In nucleotides, the CDR3 is TGTGCCAGCAGTTCAGGGACTAGCGGGGGCGGGGACATTCAGTACTTC.

This clonotype was seen a handful of times. The chain links TRBV6-2 or TRBV6-3 to TRBJ2-1; 7 bases are a match to TRBD2. V lost 1 base, J lost 6 bases, and 9 bases stayed unmatched. The CDR3 sequence is 16 residues long. Per the germline V gene, CDR1 is MNHEY and CDR2 is SVGEGT. The CDR3 DNA reads as TGTGCCAGCAGTTACTGGGCGGGAGAATTCCCCAATGAGCAGTTCTTC. Its translation is CASSYWAGEFPNEQFF.